Below are 16 T cell receptor beta chains sequenced from a single sample in a study of shared clonotypes between healthy human individuals. Using immunoSEQ multiplex PCR, the repertoire was profiled, and TCRdb retains in-frame clones only, with some absent. The sample consists of roughly 1,500,000 clones, 95% to 99% of them appearing once. The sample was naive CD4+ T cells sorted from blood. Stated subset: CD45RA+ positively selected. These receptors came from a man aged 25-40 years in good health.

The chain is built from TRBV2 and TRBJ1-5; D gene ambiguous. Deletions cut 2 bases from V and 7 bases from J, with 9 bases between. Germline V gene sequence: CDR1 SNHLY, CDR2 FYNNEI. The CDR3 runs to 13 residues. The CDR3 sequence: CASSEREMQPQHF. CDR3 bases: TGTGCCAGCAGTGAAAGGGAGATGCAGCCCCAGCATTTT.

The V and J genes are TRBV28 and TRBJ1-2; D possibly corresponds to TRBD1 (6 bases). CDR1 and CDR2 (germline): MDHEN, SYDVKM. V was cut by 7 bases and J by 7 bases, with 16 bases left in between. The CDR3 is 13 amino acids. The CDR3 spells CASKLSGEGGYTF. CDR3 DNA sequence: TGTGCCAGCAAGCTCTCAGGGGAAGGTGGCTACACCTTC.

This chain links TRBV5-4 with TRBJ2-7, with 9 bases matching TRBD2. Germline V gives CDR1 SGHNT, CDR2 YYREEE (reference sequence). This CDR3 contains 15 residues. J lost 1 base, V lost 1 base, and 3 bases had no gene match. In DNA, the CDR3 is TGTGCCAGCAGCTTGAGGCGGGAGGGATCCTACGAGCAGTACTTC. This sequence encodes CASSLRREGSYEQYF.

The chain uses TRBV7-3 and TRBJ2-2, with no clear D. CDR3 length: 14 residues. The germline CDR1 and CDR2 sequences are SGHTA and FQGTGA. Trimming left V 5 bases short and J 5 bases short, with 12 bases between. For the CDR3, the DNA is TGTGCCAGCAGCCCCCACCGTGGTACCGGGGAGCTGTTTTTT. This translates into CASSPHRGTGELFF.

For the CDR3, the DNA is TGTGCCAGCAGCTTAGTAAGGGGGGCCAACGTCCTGACTTTC. This encodes CASSLVRGANVLTF. The J gene is TRBJ2-6, the V gene TRBV7-2; D not certain. V dropped 1 base and J dropped 4 bases, with 5 bases sitting between them. The CDR3 has 14 residues. Germline CDR1 and CDR2: SGHTA and FQGNSA.

CDR3 region: CASSTRQGIYHEQFF. CDR3 coding DNA: TGTGCCAGTAGTACGAGACAGGGAATATATCATGAGCAGTTCTTC. The genes are TRBV19 and TRBJ2-1, with 7 bases aligning to TRBD1. Germline lookup yields CDR1 LNHDA and CDR2 SQIVND (reference sequence). Trimming removed 4 bases from V and 8 bases from J; junction bases left unmatched: 11. There are 15 residues in the CDR3.

This clone was seen a single time. V is TRBV11-2 and J is TRBJ2-2; possibly TRBD2 for D (5 bases). CDR1 is SGHAT and CDR2 is FQNNGV in the germline V gene. There are 15 residues in the CDR3. V lost 5 bases and J lost 1, with 11 bases in between. CDR3 in DNA: TGTGCCAGCAGCGGACTTTCGCTGAACACCGGGGAGCTGTTTTTT. It yields the protein CASSGLSLNTGELFF.

V is TRBV10-1 and J is TRBJ2-7, with D possibly matching TRBD1 (5 bases). V lost 2 bases, J lost 6 bases, and 11 bases lay in between. Germline CDR1 reads WNHNN; CDR2 reads SYGVQD (reference sequence). This CDR3 is 13 amino acids long. The CDR3 spells CASSEQGLSEQYF. DNA for the CDR3: TGCGCCAGCAGTGAGCAGGGATTGAGCGAGCAGTACTTC.

The chain is built from TRBV5-4 and TRBJ2-7; 9 bases are shared with TRBD2. CDR3 length equals 15 residues. The germline gives CDR1 SGHNT, CDR2 YYREEE (reference sequence). V lost 3 bases, J lost 6 bases, and 10 bases stayed unmatched. CDR3 amino acids: CASSSGTSLFSEQYF. In DNA form, the CDR3 reads TGTGCCAGCAGCTCCGGGACTAGCCTCTTTTCCGAGCAGTACTTC. Filled out from reference TRBV5-4 and TRBJ2-7, the complete variable domain reads ETGVTQSPTHLIKTRGQQVTLRCSSQSGHNTVSWYQQALGQGPQFIFQYYREEENGRGNFPPRFSGLQFPNYSSELNVNALELDDSALYLCASSSGTSLFSEQYFGPGTRLTVT.

This rearrangement joins TRBV4-1 to TRBJ2-7, with a tentative D call TRBD2 (7 bases). The CDR3 is 17 amino acids. Germline V gives CDR1 MGHRA, CDR2 YSYEKL. V was pared by 2 bases and J by 2 bases, with 19 bases between. The CDR3 sequence is CASSQPAGQSLTYEQYF. The CDR3 DNA is TGCGCCAGCAGCCAACCAGCGGGACAAAGCTTAACCTACGAGCAGTACTTC.

The chain joins TRBV6-5 to TRBJ2-7, with 8 positions matching TRBD2. V shed 4 bases, J shed 2 bases, and the junction held 7 bases outside the gene matches. Germline CDR1 MNHEY, CDR2 SVGAGI. The CDR3 runs to 15 residues. The DNA of the CDR3 is TGTGCCAGCAGTTCGGGGGGGCGCATCCCCTACGAGCAGTACTTC. Protein: CASSSGGRIPYEQYF.

J is TRBJ1-1 and V is TRBV28; TRBD1 might be the D (5 bases). The CDR3 consists of 14 residues. Germline-derived CDR1 and CDR2 are MDHEN and SYDVKM. Trimming cost V 7 bases and J 1 base, with 13 bases left between them. The DNA of the CDR3 is TGTGCCAGCAACTCCCCAGGGACGAACACTGAAGCTTTCTTT. Its protein is CASNSPGTNTEAFF.

The chain recombines TRBV28 with TRBJ1-5, with TRBD1 as a possible D gene (5 bases). The CDR3 contains 16 residues. Looked up from germline, CDR1 is MDHEN and CDR2 is SYDVKM. Deletions cut 7 bases from V and 4 bases from J, with 20 bases between. The chain's CDR3 is CASIPPVGGANQPQHF. The CDR3 bases are TGTGCCAGCATCCCCCCTGTAGGAGGGGCGAATCAGCCCCAGCATTTT.

V and J are TRBV18 and TRBJ2-5; TRBD2 might be the D (6 bases). The CDR3 is 13 residues long. The germline V and J ends were trimmed by 2 bases and 5 bases, with 9 bases remaining between them. CDR1 and CDR2 from the germline V gene are KGHSH and LQKENI. The CDR3 protein is CASSPGEVETQYF. The CDR3, as DNA: TGTGCCAGCTCACCAGGGGAGGTTGAGACCCAGTACTTC.

V is TRBV19 and J is TRBJ1-5, with TRBD1 as a possible D gene (6 bases). The CDR3 covers 14 residues. Germline loops: CDR1 LNHDA, CDR2 SQIVND (reference sequence). Trimming stripped 5 bases from V and 7 bases from J, with 15 bases between. In DNA form, the CDR3 reads TGTGCCAGTAGTGTAACGGGGGGCCGGCAGCCCCAGCATTTT. This codes for CASSVTGGRQPQHF.

The genes are TRBV27 and TRBJ2-5; TRBD2 matches 13 bases. This CDR3 is 18 amino acids long. J gave up 2 bases and V 6 bases, and 12 bases lay outside the gene matches. From germline, CDR1 is MNHEY and CDR2 SMNVEV (reference sequence). The CDR3 reads CASRALTSGRMGQETQYF. CDR3 DNA: TGTGCCAGCAGGGCCTTGACTAGCGGGAGGATGGGGCAAGAGACCCAGTACTTC.